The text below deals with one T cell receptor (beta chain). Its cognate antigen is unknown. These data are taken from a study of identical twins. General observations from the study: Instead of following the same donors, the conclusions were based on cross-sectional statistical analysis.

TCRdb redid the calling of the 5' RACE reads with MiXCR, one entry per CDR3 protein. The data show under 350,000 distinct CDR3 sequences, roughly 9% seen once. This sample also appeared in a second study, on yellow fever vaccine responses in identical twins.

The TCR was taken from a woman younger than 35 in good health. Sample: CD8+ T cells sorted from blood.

The CDR3 spells CASSLGLFNEQFF. The CDR3 bases are TGTGCCAGCAGCTTGGGACTCTTCAATGAGCAGTTCTTC. The chain uses TRBV5-6 and TRBJ2-1; D remains ambiguous. Trimming removed 0 bases at V and 6 bases at J, with 7 bases between. This CDR3 is built from 13 residues. Looked up from germline, CDR1 is SGHDT and CDR2 is YYEEEE.